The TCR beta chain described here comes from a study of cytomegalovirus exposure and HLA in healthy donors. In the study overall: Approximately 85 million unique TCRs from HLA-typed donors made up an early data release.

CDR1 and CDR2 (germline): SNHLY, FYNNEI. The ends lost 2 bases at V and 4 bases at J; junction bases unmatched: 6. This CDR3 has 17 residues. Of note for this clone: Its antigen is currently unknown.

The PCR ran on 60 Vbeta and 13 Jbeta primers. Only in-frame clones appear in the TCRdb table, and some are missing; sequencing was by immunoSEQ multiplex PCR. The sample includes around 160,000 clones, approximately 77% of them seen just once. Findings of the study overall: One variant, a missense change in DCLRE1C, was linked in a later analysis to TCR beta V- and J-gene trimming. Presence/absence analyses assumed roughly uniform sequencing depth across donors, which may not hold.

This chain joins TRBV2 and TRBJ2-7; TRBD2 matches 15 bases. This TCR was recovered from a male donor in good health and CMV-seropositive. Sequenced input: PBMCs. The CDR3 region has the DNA TGTGCCAGCAGTGAACCAGGGACTAGCGGGGGGAGGTACGAGCAGTACTTC. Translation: CASSEPGTSGGRYEQYF.